These 20 T cell receptor beta chains share one sample of origin, sequenced in a study of cytomegalovirus exposure and HLA in healthy donors. The method was immunoSEQ multiplex PCR; TCRdb's version includes in-frame clones alone and lacks a portion of them. In the table there are about 160,000 clones, approximately 86% of which are singletons. Sample: PBMCs. The origin of the receptors is a woman aged 18 to 35 in good health and CMV-seronegative.

This chain links TRBV5-6 with TRBJ2-1; a weak D match, TRBD1 (6 bases). The CDR3 is 13 residues long. The germline V gene has CDR1 SGHDT and CDR2 YYEEEE. Trimming took off 4 bases at V and 8 bases at J, with 13 bases between the two ends. The CDR3 nucleotides are TGTGCCAGCAGCCCTGTACAGGGACATGAGCAGTTCTTC. This translates into CASSPVQGHEQFF.

The rearrangement uses TRBV30 and TRBJ2-5, with 7 bases lining up with TRBD2. In germline, CDR1 is GTSNPN, CDR2 SVGIG (reference sequence). V shed 6 bases and J 0 bases; nucleotides not matched to a gene: 13. There are 16 residues in the CDR3. The CDR3 region is CACAPSGGGNQETQYF. For the CDR3, the DNA is TGTGCCTGCGCCCCCTCTGGCGGGGGTAACCAAGAGACCCAGTACTTC.

The V and J genes are TRBV10-1 and TRBJ2-5; D unresolved. Trimming took 4 bases from V and 7 from J, leaving 13 bases between them. The CDR3 is made up of 13 amino acids. Germline V gene lookup returns CDR1 WNHNN and CDR2 SYGVQD (reference sequence). CDR3 bases: TGCGCCAGCAGTGGCGACACCCTCGGGACCCAGTACTTC. Translated, it gives CASSGDTLGTQYF.

In regard to this clone: One end of the junction does not line up with germline, which may come from a read error. The identical CDR3 is also encoded by other nucleotide sequences in the sample. The CDR3 loop reads CASSLGQNYEQYF. CDR3 nucleotides: TGTGCCAGCAGCTTAGGGCAGAACTACGAGCAATACTTC. The chain employs TRBV7-8 and TRBJ2-7, with no clear D. Germline V CDR1 and CDR2: SGHVS, FQNEAQ. The CDR3 is made up of 13 amino acids.

The chain uses TRBV7-2 and TRBJ1-5; 7 nucleotides line up with TRBD1. The V gene's germline CDR1 is SGHTA and CDR2 FQGNSA. This CDR3 has 17 residues. V shed 5 bases and J 2 bases; nucleotides not matched to a gene: 12. The CDR3 DNA reads TGTGCCAGCAGCCCTTACACCGGGACAGTCCGCAATCAGCCCCAGCATTTT. Translation gives CASSPYTGTVRNQPQHF.

This clone was detected a few times. The V and J genes are TRBV5-8 and TRBJ2-7, with TRBD1 as a possible D gene (5 bases). The CDR3 length is 14 residues. CDR1 is SGHTS, CDR2 YDEGEE, per germline. With 4 bases removed from V and 6 bases from J, the gap between germline ends came to 17 bases. CDR3 sequence: CASSHIKGEREQYF. The DNA of the CDR3 is TGTGCCAGCAGCCATATCAAAGGGGAACGCGAGCAGTACTTC.

This clone appeared a few times. Here the CDR3 reads CASMYGVEEGKNIQYF. DNA for the CDR3: TGTGCCAGCATGTATGGGGTAGAGGAGGGCAAAAACATTCAGTACTTC. The rearrangement uses TRBV21-1 and TRBJ2-4; TRBD2 reflects the table's D call only, with no check against the DNA. TRBV21-1 is an annotated pseudogene. This CDR3 is 16 amino acids long.

The chain couples TRBV6-5 to TRBJ1-2, with 9 positions matching TRBD1. Germline V gene lookup returns CDR1 MNHEY and CDR2 SVGAGI. CDR3 length: 15 amino acids. The junction had 14 bases not matched to a gene; V was cut back by 7 bases and J by 8 bases. CDR3 sequence: CASIPGTGLAGGYTF. The DNA for the CDR3 is TGTGCCAGCATCCCCGGGACAGGGCTTGCGGGAGGCTACACCTTC.

V is TRBV6-1 and J is TRBJ1-2; D is uncertain. Trimming removed 4 bases at V and 7 bases at J, with 19 bases between. The V gene's germline CDR1 is MNHNS and CDR2 SASEGT. This CDR3 has 15 amino acids. CDR3 in DNA: TGTGCCAGCAGTGTCCAGTTGATAGACACTAGTGGCTACACCTTC. Amino acids: CASSVQLIDTSGYTF.

V usage is TRBV18 and J usage is TRBJ1-4; D possibly corresponds to TRBD1 (5 bases). Germline CDR1 reads KGHSH; CDR2 reads LQKENI. V was clipped by 6 bases and J by 5 bases, with 16 bases between them. This CDR3 is 15 amino acids long. CDR3 sequence reads: CASSPRGQENEKLFF. The CDR3 DNA reads as TGTGCCAGCTCGCCAAGGGGCCAGGAGAATGAAAAACTGTTTTTT. Drawing the rest from reference TRBV18 and TRBJ1-4, the complete variable domain is NAGVMQNPRHLVRRRGQEARLRCSPMKGHSHVYWYRQLPEEGLKFMVYLQKENIIDESGMPKERFSAEFPKEGPSILRIQQVVRGDSAAYFCASSPRGQENEKLFFGSGTQLSVL.

CDR3 sequence: CASSPSPAGTGGGQAFF. CDR3 sequence (DNA): TGTGCCAGTAGTCCCTCACCCGCCGGGACAGGGGGCGGCCAAGCTTTCTTT. The chain carries TRBV19 and TRBJ1-1; TRBD1 matches at 12 bases. Germline V gene data show CDR1 as LNHDA and CDR2 as SQIVND (reference sequence). This CDR3 region has 17 residues. The junction had 16 bases not matched to a gene; V was cut back by 5 bases and J by 9 bases.

There are a few counts of this clone. The V gene is TRBV4-3, the J gene TRBJ2-1; possible D gene TRBD2, 5 bases. V lost 1 base to trimming and J lost 1 base, with 5 bases between them. Germline CDR1 and CDR2: LGHNA and YSLEER. This CDR3 is built from 14 residues. CDR3 residues: CASSQAGSYNEQFF. CDR3 bases: TGCGCCAGCAGCCAAGCGGGATCCTACAATGAGCAGTTCTTC.

The chain links TRBV27 to TRBJ2-7; the D gene is possibly TRBD2 (6 bases). CDR1 is MNHEY and CDR2 is SMNVEV in the germline V gene (reference sequence). CDR3 length equals 12 residues. The V and J ends lost 2 bases and 4 bases respectively, with 6 bases between them. CDR3 DNA sequence: TGTGCCAGCAGTTTACGGGGGTACGAGCAGTACTTC. This encodes CASSLRGYEQYF.

This chain's CDR3 is CASSLRQGLGDTQYF. The CDR3, as DNA: TGTGCCAGCAGCTTACGACAGGGCTTAGGAGATACGCAGTATTTT. The chain combines TRBV7-3 with TRBJ2-3, with 7 nucleotides matching TRBD1. Germline CDR1 reads SGHTA; CDR2 reads FQGTGA. V lost 2 bases to trimming and J lost 5 bases; unmatched junction nucleotides: 7. This CDR3 is built from 15 residues. Using reference TRBV7-3 and TRBJ2-3 for the parts outside the CDR3, the full variable domain is GAGVSQTPSNKVTEKGKYVELRCDPISGHTALYWYRQSLGQGPEFLIYFQGTGAADDSGLPNDRFFAVRPEGSVSTLKIQRTERGDSAVYLCASSLRQGLGDTQYFGPGTRLTVL.

The rearrangement links TRBV9 to TRBJ2-3; a weak D match, TRBD1 (5 bases). The V end was cut by 4 bases, the J end by 2 bases, with 11 bases between. The CDR3 consists of 14 residues. Germline loops: CDR1 SGDLS, CDR2 YYNGEE. CDR3 sequence reads: CASSQAGHTDTQYF. The CDR3 coding sequence is TGTGCCAGCAGCCAGGCTGGACACACAGATACGCAGTATTTT.

The chain employs TRBV4-3 and TRBJ1-2, with TRBD1 as a possible D gene (5 bases). CDR1 is LGHNA, CDR2 YSLEER, per germline. V lost 0 bases to trimming and J lost 7 bases, with 18 bases between them. The CDR3 consists of 16 residues. CDR3 bases: TGCGCCAGCAGCCAAGATTGGGCGGGGCTCTTCCTTGGCTACACCTTC. Encoded protein: CASSQDWAGLFLGYTF.

The chain is built from TRBV6-5 and TRBJ1-1; tentative D call: TRBD1 (6 bases). V lost 0 bases to trimming and J lost 11 bases, with 13 bases between them. CDR1 MNHEY and CDR2 SVGAGI come from the germline V gene. This CDR3 has 13 residues. CDR3 bases: TGTGCCAGCAGTTACTCGAAGCTGAGGGGGGCTTTCTTT. Protein sequence: CASSYSKLRGAFF.

This clone was picked up a small number of times. This chain links TRBV4-3 with TRBJ2-7, with D possibly being TRBD1 (5 bases). CDR3 length: 14 residues. CDR1 and CDR2 from the germline V gene are LGHNA and YSLEER. V lost 4 bases and J lost 2, with 12 bases in between. This chain's CDR3 is CASSRTPRAYEQYF. The CDR3 coding sequence is TGCGCCAGCAGCCGGACGCCCAGGGCCTACGAGCAGTACTTC.

This chain joins TRBV6-4 and TRBJ1-2; TRBD1 matches 10 bases. The CDR3 covers 15 residues. Germline CDR1 MRHNA, CDR2 SNTAGT. V shed 2 bases and J 5 bases; nucleotides not matched to a gene: 5. CDR3 bases: TGTGCCAGCAGTGACCGGACAGGGGGGAAATATGGCTACACCTTC. Its translation is CASSDRTGGKYGYTF.

The V gene is TRBV9, the J gene TRBJ2-2; possibly TRBD2 for D (6 bases). This CDR3 contains 17 residues. Trimming shortened V by 0 bases and J by 3 bases, and 15 bases separated the two germline ends. The germline CDR1 and CDR2 sequences are SGDLS and YYNGEE. CDR3 DNA sequence: TGTGCCAGCAGCGTAGGTGGGGGACTTTCACACACCGGGGAGCTGTTTTTT. It is translated as CASSVGGGLSHTGELFF. Full variable domain (missing parts from reference TRBV9 and TRBJ2-2): DSGVTQTPKHLITATGQRVTLRCSPRSGDLSVYWYQQSLDQGLQFLIQYYNGEERAKGNILERFSAQQFPDLHSELNLSSLELGDSALYFCASSVGGGLSHTGELFFGEGSRLTVL.